The 3 T cell receptor beta chains reported below all come from one sample, sequenced in a study of blood T cell repertoires in COVID-19. Produced via immunoSEQ multiplex PCR; TCRdb's table is partial and in-frame only. The sample records about 150,000 clones, approximately 86% being singletons. The sample taken for sequencing was peripheral blood. The source is a woman aged 70-85 years with acute or convalescent COVID-19.

About this clone: Germline is not matched at one junction end, which may reflect a read error. Other DNA sequences in this specimen translate into the identical CDR3. V and J are TRBV9 and TRBJ1-2, with 12 nucleotides matching TRBD1. The germline V gene has CDR1 SGDLS and CDR2 YYNGEE. This CDR3 is built from 17 residues. The CDR3 DNA sequence: TGTGCCAGCAGCCGATCCGGGACAGGGGGCGCCTACTATGGCTATACCTTC. This encodes CASSRSGTGGAYYGYTF.

This clone was recorded once. This sequence joins TRBV19 and TRBJ2-1, with 7 bases matching TRBD1. Germline V CDR1 and CDR2: LNHDA, SQIVND (reference sequence). J lost 0 bases, V lost 1 base, and 3 bases had no gene match. There are 16 residues in the CDR3. CDR3 coding DNA: TGTGCCAGTAGTATAGGGGGACAGAGCTCCTACAATGAGCAGTTCTTC. Protein sequence: CASSIGGQSSYNEQFF.

The chain employs TRBV4-1 and TRBJ1-6; D unclear. V lost 1 base, J lost 11 bases, and 12 bases lay in between. Germline loops: CDR1 MGHRA, CDR2 YSYEKL. CDR3 length: 14 residues. DNA of the CDR3: TGCGCCAGCAGCCAAGCCTGGGTCGGGGCACCCCTCCACTTT. Translation gives CASSQAWVGAPLHF.